This TCR beta chain originates from a study of T cell responses to AZD1222 COVID-19 vaccine (dated by TCRdb to about 2021). At the level of the whole study: AZD1222 recipients with second doses at about 4 weeks or about 12 weeks were pooled, because spike-specific TCR depth and breadth did not differ between schedules. Trial participants were enrolled by age into 18-55, 56-69 and 70-plus year subgroups, with roughly 150, 30 and 60 TCR-sequenced participants respectively. A total of just over 230 trial participants underwent TCR sequencing, of whom approximately 200 had received two doses of AZD1222 and about 25 had received two doses of the MenACWY control vaccine.

The CDR3 numbers 15 residues from cysteine through phenylalanine. Only CDR3 DNA is held: 45 bases, read in frame from base 1. Compared with germline, V lacks 5 bases and J lacks 1 base; bases without a gene match: 5. The germline V gene supplies CDR1 SGHRS and CDR2 YFSETQ. The sample's time point label, in plain terms: baseline before first vaccination. Vaccinee samples came from UK trials COV001 and COV002, including a single-blind randomized controlled phase 2/3 trial of AZD1222 (ChAdOx1 nCoV-19) in healthy adults. For TCRbeta chain sequencing, PBMC samples were collected from trial participants at day 0 and at day 28 after the second dose. The CDR3 regions of human TCRbeta chains were analyzed by immunosequencing. Per the source publication's procedure: Repertoire TCRs were matched against a reference library of SARS-CoV-2-specific TCRs generated with the MIRA antigen-specificity platform. Breadth was defined as the fraction of unique TCRs that were SARS-CoV-2-associated. Depth was defined as the fraction of total T cells that were SARS-CoV-2-associated. Using the MIRA data, each spike-specific TCR was assigned both to the spike region to which the TCR was reactive and to a CD4 or CD8 class. Log10-transformed breadth and depth values were compared by one-way ANOVA with Sidak's multiple comparisons tests. Drawn from immuneACCESS, this table holds only the in-frame rearrangements with V and J called that TCRdb kept. Clones are partly lost; checked studies trace under half to an unresolved V gene and leave the rest unexplained. The DNA was the basis for D and trimming; V, J and clone size are from that table. This sample holds 95,000 to 150,000 clones; approximately 88% were observed only once. The top ten clonotypes cover about 4.9% of the sample.

General findings and caveats noted by the study authors: The 56-69-year group was small, and its depth increase did not reach significance, likely because of low power. Most participants were white British and females outnumbered males, and the authors suggested that clonal diversity may have been underestimated. Vaccine-associated CD4 TCRs spanned the whole spike protein, with dominant responses in regions 160-218 and 743-854. Conclusions about previously exposed vaccinees are limited, since just 6 or 7 AZD1222 recipients were seropositive for SARS-CoV-2 at baseline. Reportedly, close to half of the unique spike-specific TCRs recognized epitopes lying outside the regions that are mutated in the B.1.351 and B.1.1.7 variants. Because no samples from the day 14 peak response were available, repertoires could be characterized only after the peak T cell response. A significant rise in spike-specific TCR breadth and depth was observed after two AZD1222 doses relative to day 0 and relative to MenACWY recipients.

This clone was counted once. There is no known antigen for this receptor. No much larger clone is present one base from it, and per-base qualities are unavailable. The TCR originated in an adult in good health. The V and J genes are TRBV5-1 and TRBJ2-2; 7 central nucleotides agree with TRBD1. Sequencing used peripheral blood, obtained on day 0 of AZD1222 vaccination. The CDR3: CASRGDSLNTGELFF. The nucleotide sequence is TGCGCCAGCAGGGGGGACAGCTTGAACACCGGGGAGCTGTTTTTT. With the portions outside the CDR3 filled from the reference TRBV5-1 and TRBJ2-2 genes, the complete variable region becomes KAGVTQTPRYLIKTRGQQVTLSCSPISGHRSVSWYQQTPGQGLQFLFEYFSETQRNKGNFPGRFSGRQFSNSRSEMNVSTLELGDSALYLCASRGDSLNTGELFFGEGSRLTVL.